Sequencing of this TCR beta chain was carried out in a study of T cell repertoires in cytomegalovirus infection. As for the study in general: Recently identified HLA-C-restricted CMV epitopes were used, and well-studied HLA-B-restricted CMV epitopes were used as well. The public TCR beta signatures pointed to both CMV infection and matching HLA type.

TCRdb fed the reads into MiXCR, producing one record per CDR3 protein. The data show roughly 500,000 distinct CDR3 sequences, around 30% seen once. The CDR3 totals 14 residues. V trimming: 4 bases; J trimming: 7 bases; junction bases outside the gene matches: 8. Germline CDR1 WNHNN, CDR2 SYGVQD (reference sequence). As to this clonotype: Its antigen is unknown.

V gene TRBV10-1 combines with J gene TRBJ2-5, with 8 bases matching TRBD1. The sequences come from cultured PBMCs, collected from culture after CMV antigen stimulation. The origin of this receptor is a human donor in good health (CMV status not recorded). Some clones in this sample may be carry-over from other donors' samples. CDR3 nucleotide sequence: TGCGCCAGCAGTGGAGACAGGGGTAGCGGGACCCAGTACTTC. Amino acids: CASSGDRGSGTQYF.